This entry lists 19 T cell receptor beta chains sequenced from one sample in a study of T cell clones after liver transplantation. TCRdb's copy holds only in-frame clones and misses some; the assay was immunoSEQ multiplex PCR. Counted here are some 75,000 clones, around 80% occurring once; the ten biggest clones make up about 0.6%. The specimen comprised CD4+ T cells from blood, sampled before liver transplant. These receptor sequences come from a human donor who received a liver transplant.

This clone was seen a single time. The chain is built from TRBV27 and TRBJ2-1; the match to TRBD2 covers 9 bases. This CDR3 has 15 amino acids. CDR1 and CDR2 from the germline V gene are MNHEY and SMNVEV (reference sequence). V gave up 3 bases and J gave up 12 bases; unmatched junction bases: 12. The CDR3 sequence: CASSFLEREVSGQFF. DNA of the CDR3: TGTGCCAGCAGTTTTCTCGAGCGGGAGGTATCTGGGCAGTTCTTC.

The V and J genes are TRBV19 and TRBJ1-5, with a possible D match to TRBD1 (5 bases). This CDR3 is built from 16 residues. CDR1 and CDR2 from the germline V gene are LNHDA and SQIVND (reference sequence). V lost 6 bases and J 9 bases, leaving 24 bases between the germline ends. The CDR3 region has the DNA TGTGCCAGTAGCCATCGTGGGGACGGGCCGTGGGGGCCCCAGCATTTT. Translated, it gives CASSHRGDGPWGPQHF.

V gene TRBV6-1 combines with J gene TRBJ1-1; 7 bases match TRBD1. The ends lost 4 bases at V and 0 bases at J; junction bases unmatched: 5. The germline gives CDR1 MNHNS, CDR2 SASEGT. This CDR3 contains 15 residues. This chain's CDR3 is CASSGAGTVNTEAFF. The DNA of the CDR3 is TGTGCCAGCAGTGGGGCCGGGACAGTGAACACTGAAGCTTTCTTT.

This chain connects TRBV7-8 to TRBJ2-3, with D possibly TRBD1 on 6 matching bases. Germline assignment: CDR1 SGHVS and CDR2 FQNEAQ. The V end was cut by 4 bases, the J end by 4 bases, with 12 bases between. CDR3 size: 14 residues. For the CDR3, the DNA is TGTGCCAGCAGCTCCCCAGGGGATGCAGATACGCAGTATTTT. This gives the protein CASSSPGDADTQYF.

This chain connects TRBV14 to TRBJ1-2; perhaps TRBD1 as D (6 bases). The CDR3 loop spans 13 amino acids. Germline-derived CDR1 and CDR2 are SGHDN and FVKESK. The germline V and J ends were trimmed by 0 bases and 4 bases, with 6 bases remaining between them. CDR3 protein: CASSQDRGYGYTF. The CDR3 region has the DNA TGTGCCAGCAGCCAAGACAGGGGCTATGGCTACACCTTC.

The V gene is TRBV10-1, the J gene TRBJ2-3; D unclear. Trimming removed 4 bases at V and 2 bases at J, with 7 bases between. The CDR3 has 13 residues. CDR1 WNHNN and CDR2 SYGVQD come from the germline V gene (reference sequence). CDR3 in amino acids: CASSAVSTDTQYF. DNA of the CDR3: TGCGCCAGCAGTGCGGTATCCACAGATACGCAGTATTTT.

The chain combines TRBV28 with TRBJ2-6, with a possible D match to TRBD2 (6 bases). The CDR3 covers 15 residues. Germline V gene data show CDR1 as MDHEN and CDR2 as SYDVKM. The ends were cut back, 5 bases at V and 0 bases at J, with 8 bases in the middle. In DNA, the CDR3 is TGTGCCAGCAGTCCGCGGGGCTCTGGGGCCAACGTCCTGACTTTC. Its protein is CASSPRGSGANVLTF.

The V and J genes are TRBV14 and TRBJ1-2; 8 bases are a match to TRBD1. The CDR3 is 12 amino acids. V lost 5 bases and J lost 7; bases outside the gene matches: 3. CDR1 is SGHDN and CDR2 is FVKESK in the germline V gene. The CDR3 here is CASSADRAGYTF. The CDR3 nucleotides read TGTGCCAGCAGCGCGGACAGGGCTGGCTACACCTTC.

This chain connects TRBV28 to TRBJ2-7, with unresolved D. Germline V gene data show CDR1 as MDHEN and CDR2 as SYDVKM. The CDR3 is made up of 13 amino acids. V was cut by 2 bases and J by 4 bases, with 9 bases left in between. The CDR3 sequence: CASSLDHPYEQYF. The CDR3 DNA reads TGTGCCAGCAGTTTAGATCATCCTTACGAGCAGTACTTC.

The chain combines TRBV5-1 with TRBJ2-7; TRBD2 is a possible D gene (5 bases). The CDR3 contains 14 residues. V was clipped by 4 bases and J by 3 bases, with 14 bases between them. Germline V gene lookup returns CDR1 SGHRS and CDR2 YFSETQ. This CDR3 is CASSHPGFSYEQYF. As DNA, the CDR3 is TGCGCCAGCAGCCACCCGGGGTTTAGCTACGAGCAGTACTTC. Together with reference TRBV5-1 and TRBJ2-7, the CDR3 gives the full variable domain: KAGVTQTPRYLIKTRGQQVTLSCSPISGHRSVSWYQQTPGQGLQFLFEYFSETQRNKGNFPGRFSGRQFSNSRSEMNVSTLELGDSALYLCASSHPGFSYEQYFGPGTRLTVT.

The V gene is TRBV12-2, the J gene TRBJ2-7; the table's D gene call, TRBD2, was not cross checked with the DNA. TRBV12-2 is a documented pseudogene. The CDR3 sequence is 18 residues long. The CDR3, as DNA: TGTGCAAGTCGCTTAGTAAGTCGAGCGGGAGAGAGAGTATACGAGCAGTACTTC. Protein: CASRLVSRAGERVYEQYF.

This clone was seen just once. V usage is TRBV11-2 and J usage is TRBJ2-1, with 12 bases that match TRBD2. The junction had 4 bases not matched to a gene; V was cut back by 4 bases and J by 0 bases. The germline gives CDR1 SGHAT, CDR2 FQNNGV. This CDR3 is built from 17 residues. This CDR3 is CASSWTSGASSYNEQFF. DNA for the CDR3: TGTGCCAGCAGCTGGACTAGCGGGGCGAGCTCCTACAATGAGCAGTTCTTC.

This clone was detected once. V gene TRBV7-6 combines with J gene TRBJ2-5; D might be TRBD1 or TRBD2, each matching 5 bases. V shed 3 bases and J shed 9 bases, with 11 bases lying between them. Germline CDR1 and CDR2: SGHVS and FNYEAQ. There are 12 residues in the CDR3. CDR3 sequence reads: CASSFQGGPQYF. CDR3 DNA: TGTGCCAGCAGCTTCCAGGGCGGGCCCCAGTACTTC.

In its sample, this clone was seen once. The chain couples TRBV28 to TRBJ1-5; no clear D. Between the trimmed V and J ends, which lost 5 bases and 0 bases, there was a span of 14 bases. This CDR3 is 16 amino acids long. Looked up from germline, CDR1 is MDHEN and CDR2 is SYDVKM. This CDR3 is CASSPLMDYSNQPQHF. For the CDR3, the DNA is TGTGCCAGCAGTCCCCTGATGGACTATAGCAATCAGCCCCAGCATTTT.

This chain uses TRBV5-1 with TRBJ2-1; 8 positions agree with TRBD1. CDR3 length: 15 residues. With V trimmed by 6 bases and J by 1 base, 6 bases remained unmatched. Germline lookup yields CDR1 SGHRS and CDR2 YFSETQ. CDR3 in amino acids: CASTPDRGSYNEQFF. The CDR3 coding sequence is TGCGCCAGCACCCCCGACAGGGGATCCTACAATGAGCAGTTCTTC.

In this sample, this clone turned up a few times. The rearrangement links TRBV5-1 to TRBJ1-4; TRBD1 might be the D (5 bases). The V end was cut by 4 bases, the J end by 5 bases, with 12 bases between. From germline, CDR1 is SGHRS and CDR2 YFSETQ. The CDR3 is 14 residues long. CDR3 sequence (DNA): TGCGCCAGCAGCCTGGGGCCCCAAAATGAAAAACTGTTTTTT. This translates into CASSLGPQNEKLFF.

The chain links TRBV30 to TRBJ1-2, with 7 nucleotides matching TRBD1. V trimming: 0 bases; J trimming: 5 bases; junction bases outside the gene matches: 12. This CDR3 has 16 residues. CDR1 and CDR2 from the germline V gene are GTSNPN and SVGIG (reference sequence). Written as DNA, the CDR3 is TGTGCCTGGAGTGTAGCAGGGGGTTCCCCAACGTATGGCTACACCTTC. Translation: CAWSVAGGSPTYGYTF.

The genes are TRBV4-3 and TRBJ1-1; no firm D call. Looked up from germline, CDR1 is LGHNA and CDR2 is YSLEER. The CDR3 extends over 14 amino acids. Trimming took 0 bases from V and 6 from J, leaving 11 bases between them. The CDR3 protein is CASSQDVRGPEAFF. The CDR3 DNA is TGCGCCAGCAGCCAAGATGTCCGGGGTCCTGAAGCTTTCTTT.

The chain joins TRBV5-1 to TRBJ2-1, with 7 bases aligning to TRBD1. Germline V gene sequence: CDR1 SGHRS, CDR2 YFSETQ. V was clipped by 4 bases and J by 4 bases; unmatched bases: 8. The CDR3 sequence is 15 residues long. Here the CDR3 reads CASSPQGDLYNEQFF. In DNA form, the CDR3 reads TGCGCCAGCAGCCCGCAGGGGGACCTATACAATGAGCAGTTCTTC.